The 30 T cell receptor beta chains in this list originate from one sample, sequenced in a study of technical replicates of blood from a few donors. The repertoire was sequenced with immunoSEQ multiplex PCR; TCRdb's copy has only in-frame clones and lacks some. The sample gives approximately 79,000 clones, approximately 96% of which show up once; 0.3% to 0.35% is in the top ten. Sequencing input: T cells isolated from PBMCs. These receptors were obtained from a human donor in good health.

The V call is TRBV2, the J call TRBJ1-4; maybe TRBD1 (5 bases). Between the trimmed V and J ends, which lost 4 bases and 3 bases, there was a span of 9 bases. Germline CDR1 is SNHLY and CDR2 is FYNNEI. The CDR3 is 14 residues long. The CDR3 here is CASSAGLPNEKLFF. The CDR3 DNA follows: TGTGCCAGCAGTGCGGGACTGCCTAATGAAAAACTGTTTTTT.

The chain has TRBV4-1 and TRBJ1-2, with D possibly being TRBD1 (5 bases). V lost 1 base and J 4 bases, leaving 13 bases between the germline ends. Per the germline V gene, CDR1 is MGHRA and CDR2 is YSYEKL. The CDR3 consists of 15 residues. The CDR3 region is CASSQAGEVGYGYTF. The CDR3 DNA is TGCGCCAGCAGCCAAGCGGGGGAGGTCGGCTATGGCTACACCTTC.

The chain joins TRBV27 to TRBJ2-1, with D possibly being TRBD2 (5 bases). Between the trimmed V and J ends, which lost 6 bases and 3 bases, there was a span of 15 bases. This CDR3 region has 15 residues. Per the germline V gene, CDR1 is MNHEY and CDR2 is SMNVEV (reference sequence). The CDR3 region is CASRIKEEGYNEQFF. CDR3 in DNA: TGTGCCAGCAGGATCAAGGAGGAAGGCTACAATGAGCAGTTCTTC.

The chain is built from TRBV6-1 and TRBJ2-1; 9 nucleotides agree with TRBD1. Germline assignment: CDR1 MNHNS and CDR2 SASEGT. There are 15 residues in the CDR3. Losses at the gene ends were 5 bases for V and 6 bases for J; bases not matched to a gene: 8. CDR3 coding DNA: TGTGCCAGCAGTCCTCTGACAGGGGGTCTCAATGAGCAGTTCTTC. It specifies CASSPLTGGLNEQFF.

The chain has TRBV10-3 and TRBJ2-1; 9 nucleotides match TRBD2. CDR1 is ENHRY and CDR2 is SYGVKD in the germline V gene. V was clipped by 5 bases and J by 10 bases; unmatched bases: 21. This CDR3 has 18 residues. The chain's CDR3 is CAISSGTSSLFGYGEQFF. The CDR3 nucleotides read TGTGCCATCAGTTCGGGGACTAGCTCCCTCTTCGGATACGGAGAGCAGTTCTTC.

J is TRBJ2-2 and V is TRBV7-2; TRBD1 aligns across 10 bases. Germline V gene lookup returns CDR1 SGHTA and CDR2 FQGNSA. The CDR3 length is 16 residues. Trimming took 4 bases from V and 5 from J; bases not matched to a gene: 7. CDR3 residues: CASSWTGGKQTGELFF. The DNA of the CDR3 is TGTGCCAGCAGCTGGACAGGGGGAAAGCAGACCGGGGAGCTGTTTTTT.

The V gene is TRBV30, the J gene TRBJ1-5, with D possibly TRBD1 on 5 matching bases. V was clipped by 1 base and J by 5 bases, with 12 bases between them. Germline V gene data show CDR1 as GTSNPN and CDR2 as SVGIG (reference sequence). The CDR3 is 14 residues long. The CDR3 nucleotides read TGTGCCTGGAGTGATGACAGCTACTATCAGCCCCAGCATTTT. This gives the protein CAWSDDSYYQPQHF.

V is TRBV20-1 and J is TRBJ1-2; D gene ambiguous. The CDR3 covers 11 residues. Germline CDR1 DFQATT, CDR2 SNEGSKA (reference sequence). This CDR3 is CSKFGRGGYTF. The CDR3 bases are TGCAGCAAATTCGGCCGCGGTGGCTACACCTTC.

The genes are TRBV7-9 and TRBJ1-4, with 7 bases aligning to TRBD1. The CDR3 totals 15 residues. Germline V gives CDR1 SEHNR, CDR2 FQNEAQ (reference sequence). J lost 6 bases, V lost 5 bases, and 9 bases had no gene match. DNA for the CDR3: TGTGCCAGCAGCCCTGTGACAGGGCGGCATGAAAAACTGTTTTTT. Translation: CASSPVTGRHEKLFF.

V is TRBV23-1 and J is TRBJ2-7; TRBD2 matches at 7 bases. TRBV23-1 is placed among ORFs of uncertain function. The CDR3 length is 17 residues. V trimming: 4 bases; J trimming: 3 bases; junction bases outside the gene matches: 15. CDR3 sequence: CASSLSREGQFVYEQYF. The CDR3 DNA follows: TGCGCCAGCAGTCTTTCCAGGGAGGGCCAGTTCGTCTACGAGCAGTACTTC.

J is TRBJ2-3 and V is TRBV28; D is possibly TRBD2 (6 bases). The V end lost 6 bases, the J end lost 1 base, and 20 bases lay between the germline ends. Germline loops: CDR1 MDHEN, CDR2 SYDVKM. The CDR3 runs to 17 residues. The CDR3 protein is CASSHPPLAGRTDTQYF. The DNA for the CDR3 is TGTGCCAGCAGCCACCCTCCCCTTGCGGGGCGCACAGATACGCAGTATTTT.

The chain combines TRBV6-4 with TRBJ2-1, with TRBD2 as a possible D gene (6 bases). The CDR3 covers 13 residues. Germline CDR1 reads MRHNA; CDR2 reads SNTAGT. V dropped 2 bases and J dropped 9 bases, with 11 bases sitting between them. CDR3 in DNA: TGTGCCAGCAGTGACGTCGGAGGGTTTGAGCAGTTCTTC. Protein: CASSDVGGFEQFF.

The CDR3 region is CANKTWKQGSNQPQHF. CDR3 sequence (DNA): TGTGCCAACAAAACATGGAAACAGGGTAGCAATCAGCCCCAGCATTTT. The chain employs TRBV6-4 and TRBJ1-5; a weak D match, TRBD1 (6 bases). Germline values: CDR1 MRHNA, CDR2 SNTAGT. Between the trimmed V and J ends, which lost 10 bases and 0 bases, there was a span of 19 bases. This CDR3 is built from 16 residues.

The V gene is TRBV18, the J gene TRBJ2-4, with a tentative D call TRBD2 (6 bases). Trimming removed 0 bases at V and 9 bases at J, with 15 bases between. The CDR3 is 15 amino acids. CDR1 KGHSH and CDR2 LQKENI come from the germline V gene. The CDR3 is CASSPPVAGTPIQYF. CDR3 DNA sequence: TGTGCCAGCTCACCACCCGTGGCGGGAACCCCCATTCAGTACTTC.

This clone appeared once. The V call is TRBV7-2, the J call TRBJ1-4; D possibly corresponds to TRBD1 (5 bases). V dropped 4 bases and J dropped 5 bases, with 14 bases sitting between them. CDR3 length: 15 amino acids. Germline values: CDR1 SGHTA, CDR2 FQGNSA. The chain's CDR3 is CASSSAGLTNEKLFF. CDR3 in DNA: TGTGCCAGCAGCTCGGCGGGACTGACGAATGAAAAACTGTTTTTT.

The chain carries TRBV4-3 and TRBJ2-1, with 7 bases lining up with TRBD1. The CDR3 is 12 amino acids. The germline CDR1 and CDR2 sequences are LGHNA and YSLEER. J lost 8 bases, V lost 3 bases, and 1 base had no gene match. DNA of the CDR3: TGCGCCAGCAGCCAGGACAGGTATGAGCAGTTCTTC. Translating gives CASSQDRYEQFF.

This chain links TRBV5-4 with TRBJ2-4; tentative D call: TRBD1 (5 bases). CDR1 is SGHNT and CDR2 is YYREEE in the germline V gene (reference sequence). CDR3 size: 12 residues. V lost 4 bases to trimming and J lost 6 bases, with 8 bases between them. DNA for the CDR3: TGTGCCAGCAGCCAAGGGGTAAACATTCAGTACTTC. The encoded protein is CASSQGVNIQYF. The full variable domain, rest sourced from reference TRBV5-4 and TRBJ2-4, is ETGVTQSPTHLIKTRGQQVTLRCSSQSGHNTVSWYQQALGQGPQFIFQYYREEENGRGNFPPRFSGLQFPNYSSELNVNALELDDSALYLCASSQGVNIQYFGAGTRLSVL.

The chain couples TRBV30 to TRBJ1-2; 9 nucleotides match TRBD1. CDR3 size: 14 residues. The germline CDR1 and CDR2 sequences are GTSNPN and SVGIG (reference sequence). Trimming cost V 8 bases and J 0 bases; bases outside gene matches: 7. The CDR3 DNA is TGTGCCGAGGGACAGGGCGCCTCTAACTATGGCTACACCTTC. Translation gives CAEGQGASNYGYTF.

The chain employs TRBV9 and TRBJ1-2; tentatively, D is TRBD1 (5 bases). V shed 0 bases and J shed 2 bases, with 17 bases lying between them. The CDR3 length is 17 residues. The germline V gene encodes CDR1 SGDLS and CDR2 YYNGEE. The CDR3 DNA reads as TGTGCCAGCAGCGTAGGCCCTCGGCAGGGATCGAACTATGGCTACACCTTC. It is translated as CASSVGPRQGSNYGYTF. The full variable domain, in which reference TRBV9 and TRBJ1-2 provide the parts outside the CDR3, is DSGVTQTPKHLITATGQRVTLRCSPRSGDLSVYWYQQSLDQGLQFLIQYYNGEERAKGNILERFSAQQFPDLHSELNLSSLELGDSALYFCASSVGPRQGSNYGYTFGSGTRLTVV.

The chain links TRBV6-1 to TRBJ2-5; D call uncertain. Trimming cost V 5 bases and J 0 bases, with 10 bases left between them. Germline assignment: CDR1 MNHNS and CDR2 SASEGT. The CDR3 runs 14 residues. The CDR3 spells CASSLQANQETQYF. In nucleotides, the CDR3 is TGTGCCAGCAGTTTGCAGGCCAACCAAGAGACCCAGTACTTC.

With regard to this clone: The conserved closing phenylalanine or tryptophan is absent in this CDR3, likely reflecting a read error. The DNA is omitted, as the CDR3 cannot be located on it reliably, and the CDR3 follows TCRdb's listing. The V gene is TRBV5-1, the J gene TRBJ1-2; TRBD1 reflects the table's D call only, with no check against the DNA. Germline loops: CDR1 SGHRS, CDR2 YFSETQ. The CDR3 comprises 9 residues, both ends counted. The CDR3 sequence: CASPLQGRI.

The genes are TRBV27 and TRBJ2-7; D perhaps matches TRBD2 (5 bases). V was clipped by 2 bases and J by 2 bases, with 13 bases between them. The CDR3 contains 15 residues. CDR1 and CDR2 (germline): MNHEY, SMNVEV (reference sequence). CDR3 residues: CASSLGIGGPYEQYF. CDR3 nucleotides: TGTGCCAGCAGTTTAGGAATAGGAGGTCCCTACGAGCAGTACTTC.

V gene TRBV2 combines with J gene TRBJ2-5; unclear D gene. Looked up from germline, CDR1 is SNHLY and CDR2 is FYNNEI. The CDR3 sequence is 11 residues long. Trimming shortened V by 5 bases and J by 5 bases, and 6 bases separated the two germline ends. The DNA for the CDR3 is TGTGCCAGCAGTAGTGCGGAGACCCAGTACTTC. It translates to CASSSAETQYF.

The chain joins TRBV1 to TRBJ1-5; no DNA check was done on the table's D call, TRBD1. TRBV1 is labeled a pseudogene. The CDR3 length is 15 residues. This CDR3 is CTSSRTDLDNQPQHF. CDR3 nucleotide sequence: TGCACCAGCAGCCGGACAGATCTCGACAATCAGCCCCAGCATTTT.

The CDR3, as DNA: TGCGCCAGCAGTCGTACGGGGGAGCCCAATCAGCCCCAGCATTTT. Its translation: CASSRTGEPNQPQHF. The rearrangement links TRBV5-1 to TRBJ1-5; possible D gene TRBD1, 5 bases. Deletions cut 5 bases from V and 3 bases from J, with 15 bases between. This CDR3 comprises 15 residues. Germline V gene lookup returns CDR1 SGHRS and CDR2 YFSETQ.

J is TRBJ2-5 and V is TRBV7-6, with TRBD2 matching over 9 bases. The CDR3 loop spans 14 amino acids. Germline lookup yields CDR1 SGHVS and CDR2 FNYEAQ. J was trimmed by 5 bases and V by 4 bases; bases with no gene match: 5. The CDR3: CASSYIAGGETQYF. Here the CDR3 DNA reads TGTGCCAGCAGCTACATCGCGGGGGGGGAGACCCAGTACTTC.

The chain uses TRBV4-2 and TRBJ2-1; TRBD1 aligns across 10 bases. CDR3 length equals 14 residues. V lost 4 bases and J lost 7; bases outside the gene matches: 4. Germline loops: CDR1 LGHNA, CDR2 YNFKEQ. The CDR3 here is CASSPRQGANEQFF. As DNA, the CDR3 is TGTGCCAGCAGCCCCCGACAGGGGGCAAATGAGCAGTTCTTC.

The chain carries TRBV19 and TRBJ2-1, with TRBD2 matching over 7 bases. The CDR3 contains 14 residues. The germline V gene has CDR1 LNHDA and CDR2 SQIVND (reference sequence). J gave up 4 bases and V 6 bases, and 6 bases lay outside the gene matches. The CDR3 sequence is CASSLLAYYNEQFF. The CDR3 region has the DNA TGTGCCAGTAGCCTACTAGCGTATTACAATGAGCAGTTCTTC.

The CDR3 coding sequence is TGTGCCTGGAGCCCCCAGGGGACTGAAGCTTTCTTT. Amino acids: CAWSPQGTEAFF. The chain uses TRBV30 and TRBJ1-1, with D possibly being TRBD1 (6 bases). V was cut by 3 bases and J by 5 bases, with 10 bases left in between. CDR1 and CDR2 (germline): GTSNPN, SVGIG (reference sequence). The CDR3 is 12 amino acids.

This clone was observed a single time. The CDR3 bases are TGTGCCAGCCTGGGACAGGGTTTGGAAGAGACCCAGTACTTC. Amino acids: CASLGQGLEETQYF. The chain links TRBV6-5 to TRBJ2-5, with 9 bases aligning to TRBD1. The CDR3 contains 14 residues. Trimming cost V 8 bases and J 3 bases; bases outside gene matches: 7. Germline V gene lookup returns CDR1 MNHEY and CDR2 SVGAGI.